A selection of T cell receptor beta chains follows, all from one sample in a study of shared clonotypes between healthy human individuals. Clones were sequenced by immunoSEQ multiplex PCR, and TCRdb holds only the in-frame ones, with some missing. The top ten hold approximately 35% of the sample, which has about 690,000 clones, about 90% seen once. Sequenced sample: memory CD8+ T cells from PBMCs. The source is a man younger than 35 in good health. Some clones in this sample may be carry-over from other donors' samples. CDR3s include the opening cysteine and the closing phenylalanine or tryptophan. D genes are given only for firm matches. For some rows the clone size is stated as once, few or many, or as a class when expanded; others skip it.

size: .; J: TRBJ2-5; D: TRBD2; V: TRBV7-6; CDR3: CASSSLLAGLQETQYF; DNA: TGTGCCAGCAGTTCCCTACTAGCGGGCTTACAAGAGACCCAGTACTTC
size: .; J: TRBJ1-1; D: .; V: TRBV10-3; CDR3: CAISEGYRDTLNTEAFF; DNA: TGTGCCATCAGTGAGGGCTACCGGGACACGTTGAACACTGAAGCTTTCTTT
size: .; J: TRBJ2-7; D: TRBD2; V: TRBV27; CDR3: CASHPGGGTSSYEQYF; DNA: TGTGCCAGCCACCCCGGCGGGGGGACTAGTAGTTACGAGCAGTACTTC
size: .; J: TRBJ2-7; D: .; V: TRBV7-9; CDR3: CASSHRDKPREQYF; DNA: TGTGCCAGCAGCCACCGGGACAAGCCCCGCGAGCAGTACTTC
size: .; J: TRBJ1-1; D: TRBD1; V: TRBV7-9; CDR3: CVGQGAGNTEAFF; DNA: TGTGTAGGTCAGGGGGCCGGGAACACTGAAGCTTTCTTT
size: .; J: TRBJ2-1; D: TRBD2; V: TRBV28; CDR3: CASSSGLAGLHEQFF; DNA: TGTGCCAGCAGTTCGGGACTAGCGGGACTCCATGAGCAGTTCTTC
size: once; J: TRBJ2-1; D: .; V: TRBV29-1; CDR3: CSLAGGDTLDNEQFF; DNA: TGCAGCCTGGCTGGGGGCGATACACTTGACAATGAGCAGTTCTTC
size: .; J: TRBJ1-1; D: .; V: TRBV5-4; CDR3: CASSIKRETLNTEAFF; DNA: TGTGCCAGCAGCATTAAACGGGAGACTCTGAACACTGAAGCTTTCTTT
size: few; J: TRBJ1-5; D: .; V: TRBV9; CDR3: CASSVGDHSNQPQHF; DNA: TGTGCCAGCAGCGTCGGGGATCATAGCAATCAGCCCCAGCATTTT
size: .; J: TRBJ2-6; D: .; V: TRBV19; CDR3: CASNEGLLSSGANVLTF; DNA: TGTGCCAGTAATGAGGGACTCCTAAGCTCTGGGGCCAACGTCCTGACTTTC
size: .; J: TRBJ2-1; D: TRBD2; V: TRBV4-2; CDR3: CASSQGGTSGERSEQFF; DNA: TGTGCCAGCAGCCAAGGGGGGACTAGCGGGGAACGGAGTGAGCAGTTCTTC
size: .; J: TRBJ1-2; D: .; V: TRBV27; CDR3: CASSFGRGLRIDGYTF; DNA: TGTGCCAGCAGTTTCGGGCGTGGCCTCCGAATCGATGGCTACACCTTC
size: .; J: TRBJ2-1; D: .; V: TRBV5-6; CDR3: CASSQGGTPGSYNEQFF; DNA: TGTGCCAGCAGCCAAGGCGGGACCCCCGGGTCCTACAATGAGCAGTTCTTC
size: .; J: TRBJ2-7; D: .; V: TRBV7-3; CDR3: CASSLSGRAGEQYF; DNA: TGTGCCAGCAGCCTCTCCGGCAGGGCTGGCGAGCAGTACTTC
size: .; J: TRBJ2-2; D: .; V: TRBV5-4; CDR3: CASSLRGPGELFF; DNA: TGTGCCAGCAGCTTAAGGGGCCCCGGGGAGCTGTTTTTT
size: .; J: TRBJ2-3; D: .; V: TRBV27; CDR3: CASSLTVLFTDTQYF; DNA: TGTGCCAGCAGTTTGACTGTGCTCTTCACAGATACGCAGTATTTT
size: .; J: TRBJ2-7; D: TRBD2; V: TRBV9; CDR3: CADGEGEQYF; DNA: TGTGCCGACGGGGAGGGCGAGCAGTACTTC
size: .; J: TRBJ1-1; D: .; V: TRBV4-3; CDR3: CASSPTTGTQENTEAFF; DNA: TGCGCCAGCAGCCCAACAACCGGGACCCAGGAGAACACTGAAGCTTTCTTT
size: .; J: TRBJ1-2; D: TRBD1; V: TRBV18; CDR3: CASSPRDRDYYGYTF; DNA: TGTGCCAGCTCACCACGGGACAGGGATTACTATGGCTACACCTTC
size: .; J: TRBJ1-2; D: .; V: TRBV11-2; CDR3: CASSLAPAVIYGYTF; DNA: TGTGCCAGCAGCTTAGCCCCGGCAGTGATCTATGGCTACACCTTC
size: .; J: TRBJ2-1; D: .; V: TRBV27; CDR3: CASSLAGWNEQFF; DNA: TGTGCCAGCAGTTTAGCGGGCTGGAATGAGCAGTTCTTC
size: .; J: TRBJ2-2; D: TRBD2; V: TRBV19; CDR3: CASSIVAGFLSGELFF; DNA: TGTGCCAGTAGTATAGTAGCGGGGTTTCTCTCCGGGGAGCTGTTTTTT
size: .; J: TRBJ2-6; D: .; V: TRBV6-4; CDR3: CASSDPHSGANVLTF; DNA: TGTGCCAGCAGTGACCCTCACTCTGGGGCCAACGTCCTGACTTTC
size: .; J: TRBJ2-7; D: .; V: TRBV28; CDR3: CASSLTGWSYEQYF; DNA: TGTGCCAGCAGTTTGACAGGATGGTCCTACGAGCAGTACTTC
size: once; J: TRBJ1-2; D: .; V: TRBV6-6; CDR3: CASRNEDQGNYGYTF; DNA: TGTGCCAGCAGGAACGAGGATCAGGGTAACTATGGCTACACCTTC
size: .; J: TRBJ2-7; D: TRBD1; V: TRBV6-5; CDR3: CASTTRDRGIYEQYF; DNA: TGTGCCAGCACTACCCGGGACAGGGGAATCTACGAGCAGTACTTC
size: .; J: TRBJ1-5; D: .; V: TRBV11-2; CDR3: CASSLDAGANQPQHF; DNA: TGTGCCAGCAGCTTAGATGCAGGGGCCAATCAGCCCCAGCATTTT
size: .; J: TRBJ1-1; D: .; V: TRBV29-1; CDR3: CSVPGFWGATEAFF; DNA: TGCAGCGTCCCGGGGTTCTGGGGGGCCACTGAAGCTTTCTTT
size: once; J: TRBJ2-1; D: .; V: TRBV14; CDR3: CASSQRPGGGNEQFF; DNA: TGTGCCAGCAGCCAACGGCCAGGGGGAGGTAATGAGCAGTTCTTC
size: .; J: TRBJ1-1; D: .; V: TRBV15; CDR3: CATSRTGPNTEAFF; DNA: TGTGCCACCAGCAGGACGGGGCCAAACACTGAAGCTTTCTTT
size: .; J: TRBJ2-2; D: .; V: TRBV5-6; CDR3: CASSLGANTGELFF; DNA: TGTGCCAGCAGCTTAGGGGCGAACACCGGGGAGCTGTTTTTT
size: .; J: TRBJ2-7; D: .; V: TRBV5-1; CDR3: CASWDLNVGQYF; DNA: TGCGCCAGCTGGGACCTAAACGTAGGGCAGTACTTC
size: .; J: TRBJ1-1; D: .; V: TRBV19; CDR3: CASSISLNTEAFF; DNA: TGTGCCAGTAGTATTAGCCTGAACACTGAAGCTTTCTTT
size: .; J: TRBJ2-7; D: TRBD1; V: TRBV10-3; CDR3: CAISFMDRDGHEQYF; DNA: TGTGCCATCAGTTTCATGGACAGGGATGGACACGAGCAGTACTTC
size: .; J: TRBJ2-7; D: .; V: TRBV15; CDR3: CATSRAFHTEQYF; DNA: TGTGCCACCAGCAGAGCATTTCATACCGAGCAGTACTTC
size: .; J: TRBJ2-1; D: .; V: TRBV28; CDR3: CASSLPSTGREQFF; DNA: TGTGCCAGCAGTTTACCCTCGACAGGGAGGGAGCAGTTCTTC
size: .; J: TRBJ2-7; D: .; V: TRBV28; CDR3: CASSLGEEQYF; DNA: TGTGCCAGCAGTTTAGGTGAAGAGCAGTACTTC
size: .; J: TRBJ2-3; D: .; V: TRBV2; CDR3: CVSGGNTQYF; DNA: TGTGTCAGCGGTGGGAATACGCAGTATTTT
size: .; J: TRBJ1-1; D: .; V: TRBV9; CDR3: CASSASRGGTEAFF; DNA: TGTGCCAGCAGCGCGTCCCGGGGGGGGACTGAAGCTTTCTTT
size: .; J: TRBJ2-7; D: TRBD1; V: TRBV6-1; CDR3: CASSEPGTGWGQYF; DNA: TGTGCCAGCAGCGAGCCAGGGACAGGGTGGGGGCAGTACTTC
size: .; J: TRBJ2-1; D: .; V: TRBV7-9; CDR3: CASSPGPSGGSYNEQFF; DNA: TGTGCCAGCAGCCCAGGACCCTCCGGGGGAAGCTACAATGAGCAGTTCTTC
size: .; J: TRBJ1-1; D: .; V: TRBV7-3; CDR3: CASSLGAANTEAFF; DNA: TGTGCCAGCAGCTTAGGGGCAGCGAACACTGAAGCTTTCTTT
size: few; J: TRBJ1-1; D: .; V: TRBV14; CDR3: CASRLTGEGEAFF; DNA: TGTGCCAGCAGATTAACGGGGGAGGGGGAAGCTTTCTTT
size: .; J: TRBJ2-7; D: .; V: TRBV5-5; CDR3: CASSLESGTEQYF; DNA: TGTGCCAGCAGCTTGGAGTCCGGGACCGAGCAGTACTTC
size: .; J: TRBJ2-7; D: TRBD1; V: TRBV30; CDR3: CAWSRGHEQYF; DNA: TGTGCCTGGAGTAGGGGGCACGAGCAGTACTTC
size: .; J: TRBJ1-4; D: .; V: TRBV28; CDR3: CASSGNPQGTGEKLFF; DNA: TGTGCCAGCAGCGGCAACCCACAGGGAACGGGTGAAAAACTGTTTTTT
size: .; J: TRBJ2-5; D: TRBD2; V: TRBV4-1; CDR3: CASSQEFSSGGEQYF; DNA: TGCGCCAGCAGCCAAGAATTCTCTAGCGGGGGAGAGCAGTACTTC
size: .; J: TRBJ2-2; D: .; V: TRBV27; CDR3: CASSLSSGELFF; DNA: TGTGCCAGCAGTTTATCGAGCGGGGAGCTGTTTTTT
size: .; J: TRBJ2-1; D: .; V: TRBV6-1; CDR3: CASSEGRGYYNEQFF; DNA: TGTGCCAGCAGTGAAGGGAGAGGGTACTACAATGAGCAGTTCTTC
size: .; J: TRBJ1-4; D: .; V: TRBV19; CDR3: CASSIDLLNEKLFF; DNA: TGTGCCAGTAGTATAGATCTACTGAATGAAAAACTGTTTTTT
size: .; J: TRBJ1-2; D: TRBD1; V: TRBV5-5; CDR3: CASSFTGGAGGYTF; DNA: TGTGCCAGCAGCTTCACAGGGGGCGCAGGTGGCTACACCTTC